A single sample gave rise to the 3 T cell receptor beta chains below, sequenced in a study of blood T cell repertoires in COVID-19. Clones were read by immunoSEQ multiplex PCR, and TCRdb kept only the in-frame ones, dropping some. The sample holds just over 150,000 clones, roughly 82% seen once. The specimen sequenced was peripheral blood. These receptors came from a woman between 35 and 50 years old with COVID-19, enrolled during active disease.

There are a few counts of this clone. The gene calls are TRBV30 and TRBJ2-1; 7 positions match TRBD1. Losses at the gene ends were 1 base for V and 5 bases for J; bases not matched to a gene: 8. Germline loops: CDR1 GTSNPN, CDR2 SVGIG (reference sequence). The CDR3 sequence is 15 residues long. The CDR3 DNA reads TGTGCCTGGAGTGCCCGACAGGGTGTCAACAATGAGCAGTTCTTC. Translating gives CAWSARQGVNNEQFF. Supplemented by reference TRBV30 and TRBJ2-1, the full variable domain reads SQTIHQWPATLVQPVGSPLSLECTVEGTSNPNLYWYRQAAGRGLQLLFYSVGIGQISSEVPQNLSASRPQDRQFILSSKKLLLSDSGFYLCAWSARQGVNNEQFFGPGTRLTVL.

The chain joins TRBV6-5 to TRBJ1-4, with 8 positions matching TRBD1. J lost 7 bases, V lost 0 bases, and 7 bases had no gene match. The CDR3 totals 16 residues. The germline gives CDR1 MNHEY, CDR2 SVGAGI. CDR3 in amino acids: CASSYSGTGGSEKLFF. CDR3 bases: TGTGCCAGCAGTTACTCGGGGACAGGAGGGTCTGAAAAACTGTTTTTT.

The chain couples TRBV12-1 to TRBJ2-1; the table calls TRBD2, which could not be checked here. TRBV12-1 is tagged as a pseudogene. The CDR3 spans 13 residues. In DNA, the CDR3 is TGTGCCAGCAGCTTCCGGGACTACAATGAGCAGTTCTTC. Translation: CASSFRDYNEQFF.